This T cell receptor (beta chain) emerged from a study of shared clonotypes between healthy human individuals. As for this clone: In the same sample, other DNA sequences code for this CDR3.

Assay execution took place at the deep level. Assay: immunoSEQ multiplex PCR; the TCRdb copy retains only in-frame clones and omits some. The table includes about 2 million clones, 90% to 95% detected once. Germline assignment: CDR1 SGDLS and CDR2 YYNGEE. V lost 0 bases, J lost 0 bases, and 7 bases lay in between. CDR3 length: 14 amino acids. The TCR comes from a man aged 18-30 years in good health. This chain links TRBV9 with TRBJ2-7; tentative D call: TRBD1 (5 bases). Sequencing input: naive CD4+ T cells sorted from blood. Described subset: CD45RA+ positively selected. CDR3 in DNA: TGTGCCAGCAGCGTAGCTGACAGCTCCTACGAGCAGTACTTC. Protein: CASSVADSSYEQYF.